This T cell receptor (beta chain) derives from a study of siplizumab effects on memory and regulatory T cells. Whole-study results and caveats: Siplizumab caused a significant drop in alloreactive sequences traceable to unstimulated CD4+ memory cells. Mappable CD4+ clones that were alloreactive averaged approximately 64% Treg-derived with siplizumab versus approximately 27% in controls. Assignment to unstimulated subsets succeeded for only a minor fraction of the alloreactive clones. Naive T cells were seen as more diverse than memory cells and as major alloresponse contributors.

About this clone: The antigen remains undetermined.

The CDR3 is 14 residues long. Germline values: CDR1 SGHNT, CDR2 YYREEE (reference sequence). Trimming stripped 0 bases from V and 5 bases from J, with 11 bases between. The table came from immunoSEQ multiplex PCR; TCRdb's copy has only in-frame clones and leaves some out. Of some 110,000 clones in the sample, over 85% were seen once. The specimen sequenced was Tregs sorted from blood. The sequence was collected from a human donor in good health. V usage is TRBV5-4 and J usage is TRBJ1-1, with D possibly being TRBD1 (6 bases). The CDR3 sequence is CASSLDLQGTEAFF. CDR3 DNA: TGTGCCAGCAGCTTGGACCTCCAGGGGACTGAAGCTTTCTTT. Full variable domain (outside the CDR3, taken from reference TRBV5-4 and TRBJ1-1): ETGVTQSPTHLIKTRGQQVTLRCSSQSGHNTVSWYQQALGQGPQFIFQYYREEENGRGNFPPRFSGLQFPNYSSELNVNALELDDSALYLCASSLDLQGTEAFFGQGTRLTVV.